The 28 T cell receptor beta chains presented below share a single source sample, sequenced in a study of response to subunit inactivated influenza vaccine (dated by TCRdb to the late 2010s). Libraries were built with RT-PCR. The sequencer was an Illumina HiSeq 2500. The public reads were quality trimmed at Q25 with fastp and then assembled into clones with MiXCR by TCRdb, keeping productive beta chains. Rows with one shared CDR3 protein collapse into an entry with the most common genes and DNA. Counted in this sample were more than 150,000 distinct CDR3 sequences; about a tenth of them appeared once. Jointly, the top ten make up roughly a tenth of the sample. Sequences were derived from non-naive T cells sorted from PBMCs, sampled on the day of vaccination. The sample's cell subset or site, from its label and the paper: memory T cell fraction. The receptors come from a man aged 50-60 years who received an inactivated influenza vaccine. Donor details come from another sample of the same person, matched by shared clones.

Ten or more counts support this clonotype. This chain connects TRBV18 to TRBJ2-6, with D unresolved. With 6 bases removed from V and 1 base from J, the gap between germline ends came to 7 bases. CDR3 size: 14 residues. CDR1 and CDR2 (germline): KGHSH, LQKENI. CDR3 in amino acids: CASSPGSGANVLTF. The CDR3 DNA reads TGTGCCAGCTCCCCAGGTTCTGGGGCCAACGTCCTGACTTTC.

The sample holds a few counts of this clonotype. The chain is built from TRBV5-1 and TRBJ1-6; maybe TRBD1 (5 bases). Germline CDR1 is SGHRS and CDR2 is YFSETQ. Trimming pared 4 bases from V and 6 bases from J, leaving 11 bases between. The CDR3 has 14 amino acids. The CDR3 sequence is CASSLGPLNSPLHF. CDR3 nucleotide sequence: TGCGCCAGCAGCCTGGGACCGCTTAATTCACCCCTCCACTTT.

This clonotype was recorded at least ten times. The chain has TRBV20-1 and TRBJ1-3, with a tentative D call TRBD1 (5 bases). Germline loops: CDR1 DFQATT, CDR2 SNEGSKA (reference sequence). The CDR3 covers 16 residues. Between the trimmed V and J ends, which lost 5 bases and 3 bases, there was a span of 20 bases. CDR3 protein: CSAPDGIGAGGNTIYF. CDR3 nucleotides: TGCAGTGCTCCAGATGGGATCGGGGCGGGTGGAAACACCATATATTTT.

CDR3 amino acids: CASSVGQGSGNTIYF. DNA of the CDR3: TGCGCCAGCAGTGTTGGACAAGGCTCTGGAAACACCATATATTTT. The chain links TRBV5-1 to TRBJ1-3, with D possibly being TRBD1 (5 bases). The CDR3 has 15 amino acids. V gave up 5 bases and J gave up 0 bases, with 12 bases separating them. Germline V gene data show CDR1 as SGHRS and CDR2 as YFSETQ. Filled out from reference TRBV5-1 and TRBJ1-3, the complete variable domain reads KAGVTQTPRYLIKTRGQQVTLSCSPISGHRSVSWYQQTPGQGLQFLFEYFSETQRNKGNFPGRFSGRQFSNSRSEMNVSTLELGDSALYLCASSVGQGSGNTIYFGEGSWLTVV.

The genes are TRBV20-1 and TRBJ1-1, with D possibly TRBD1 on 5 matching bases. Germline V lookup: CDR1 DFQATT, CDR2 SNEGSKA (reference sequence). V was pared by 3 bases and J by 3 bases, with 14 bases between. The CDR3 has 14 amino acids. The CDR3 DNA reads TGCAGTGCTAGCCCGGCAGGGTTGGACACTGAAGCTTTCTTT. This sequence encodes CSASPAGLDTEAFF.

J is TRBJ2-2 and V is TRBV12-3 or TRBV12-4, with 8 bases matching TRBD1. V gave up 2 bases and J gave up 5 bases; unmatched junction bases: 4. The CDR3 has 15 residues. In nucleotides, the CDR3 is TGTGCCAGCAGTTTACCCGGACAGGGAACCGGGGAGCTGTTTTTT. Amino acid sequence: CASSLPGQGTGELFF.

There are many counts of this clonotype. The chain uses TRBV7-2 and TRBJ1-2, with 8 bases aligning to TRBD1. The CDR3 runs 16 residues. Trimming removed 1 base from V and 6 bases from J; junction bases left unmatched: 10. The germline CDR1 and CDR2 sequences are SGHTA and FQGNSA. CDR3 coding DNA: TGTGCCAGCAGCTTAGATTTTTGGACAGGGAATGATGGCTACACCTTC. Its protein is CASSLDFWTGNDGYTF.

In this sample, this clonotype turned up many times. The chain uses TRBV7-2 and TRBJ2-4; 7 positions match TRBD2. This CDR3 region has 16 residues. The trim removed 3 bases at V and 8 bases at J, leaving 13 bases unmatched. CDR1 SGHTA and CDR2 FQGNSA come from the germline V gene. The CDR3 coding sequence is TGTGCCAGCAGCTTGCAGACCGGGCCCCGGGGGGACATTCAGTACTTC. It is translated as CASSLQTGPRGDIQYF.

The CDR3 bases are TGCGCCAGCAGCCAAGATATGGGAACCTCCTACAATGAGCAGTTCTTC. It translates to CASSQDMGTSYNEQFF. The V call is TRBV4-1, the J call TRBJ2-1; no clear D. This CDR3 is built from 16 residues. Deletions cut 0 bases from V and 0 bases from J, with 9 bases between. CDR1 and CDR2 (germline): MGHRA, YSYEKL.

The table lists this clonotype with a few counts. The chain uses TRBV5-4 and TRBJ2-5; D tentatively reads TRBD1 or TRBD2 (6 bases each). V shed 4 bases and J shed 2 bases, with 12 bases lying between them. The CDR3 loop spans 14 amino acids. Germline-derived CDR1 and CDR2 are SGHNT and YYREEE (reference sequence). CDR3 bases: TGTGCCAGCAGCCCTGGAGGGGGACAAGAGACCCAGTACTTC. It specifies CASSPGGGQETQYF.

This clonotype was counted between two and nine times. This chain connects TRBV18 to TRBJ1-1, with a weak D call TRBD1 (6 bases). The CDR3 runs 12 residues. The germline V gene encodes CDR1 KGHSH and CDR2 LQKENI. Between the trimmed V and J ends, which lost 3 bases and 5 bases, there was a span of 7 bases. The CDR3 coding sequence is TGTGCCAGCTCACCTCAGGGGACTGAAGCTTTCTTT. Translating it yields CASSPQGTEAFF.

This clonotype occurred many times. V is TRBV20-1 and J is TRBJ2-5, with 9 nucleotides matching TRBD2. The CDR3 has 15 amino acids. V was clipped by 6 bases and J by 1 base; unmatched bases: 9. CDR1 is DFQATT, CDR2 SNEGSKA, per germline (reference sequence). The CDR3 is CSASAGTSSQETQYF. CDR3 in DNA: TGCAGTGCAAGCGCCGGGACTAGCAGCCAAGAGACCCAGTACTTC.

V is TRBV5-1 and J is TRBJ2-3, with no clear D. CDR3 length: 14 residues. The germline CDR1 and CDR2 sequences are SGHRS and YFSETQ. Trimming took 0 bases from V and 6 from J, leaving 11 bases between them. In DNA form, the CDR3 reads TGCGCCAGCAGCTTGGACGCGCCGGGTGATACGCAGTATTTT. As protein: CASSLDAPGDTQYF.

This clonotype was observed a few times. The chain is built from TRBV7-9 and TRBJ1-2, with 10 bases aligning to TRBD1. CDR1 is SEHNR, CDR2 FQNEAQ, per germline (reference sequence). The CDR3 loop spans 16 amino acids. V dropped 1 base and J dropped 8; count of bases not matched to a gene: 10. The CDR3 here is CASSLGQGARRGGYTF. The CDR3 region has the DNA TGTGCCAGCAGCTTAGGACAGGGGGCGCGACGGGGAGGCTACACCTTC.

This clonotype has ten or more counts. This sequence joins TRBV9 and TRBJ2-1; D is undetermined. V gave up 0 bases and J gave up 6 bases, with 7 bases separating them. The CDR3 sequence is 13 residues long. Germline CDR1 and CDR2: SGDLS and YYNGEE. The CDR3 spells CASSVGSLNEQFF. The DNA for the CDR3 is TGTGCCAGCAGCGTAGGTAGCCTCAATGAGCAGTTCTTC.

The V gene is TRBV28, the J gene TRBJ2-7; TRBD2 agrees at 15 bases. The V gene's germline CDR1 is MDHEN and CDR2 SYDVKM. The CDR3 sequence is 16 residues long. V trimming: 7 bases; J trimming: 1 base; junction bases outside the gene matches: 5. The CDR3 DNA sequence: TGTGCCAGCAAAGAAGGGACTAGCGGGAGGTCCTACGAGCAGTACTTC. Residues: CASKEGTSGRSYEQYF. The full variable domain, rest sourced from reference TRBV28 and TRBJ2-7, is DVKVTQSSRYLVKRTGEKVFLECVQDMDHENMFWYRQDPGLGLRLIYFSYDVKMKEKGDIPEGYSVSREKKERFSLILESASTNQTSMYLCASKEGTSGRSYEQYFGPGTRLTVT.

This clonotype occurred many times. The chain combines TRBV5-1 with TRBJ1-2; possible D gene TRBD1, 5 bases. The CDR3 has 12 amino acids. V was cut by 3 bases and J by 9 bases, with 12 bases left in between. CDR1 SGHRS and CDR2 YFSETQ come from the germline V gene. CDR3 coding DNA: TGCGCCAGCAGCTCGGGACTTCAGAGCTACACCTTC. Encoded protein: CASSSGLQSYTF.

This clonotype was seen at least ten times. The V gene is TRBV4-1, the J gene TRBJ1-1, with 7 bases identical to TRBD1. Germline lookup yields CDR1 MGHRA and CDR2 YSYEKL. V lost 0 bases and J lost 4; bases outside the gene matches: 2. The CDR3 is 14 amino acids. The CDR3 region is CASSQDNRGTEAFF. In DNA form, the CDR3 reads TGCGCCAGCAGCCAAGATAACAGGGGCACTGAAGCTTTCTTT.

This clonotype was detected only a few times. The V and J genes are TRBV11-1 and TRBJ2-6; TRBD1 agrees at 7 bases. Trimming removed 4 bases from V and 0 bases from J; junction bases left unmatched: 6. Germline CDR1 and CDR2: SGHAT and FQDESV (reference sequence). The CDR3 is 17 amino acids. The CDR3 spells CASSSTGFTSGANVLTF. In DNA, the CDR3 is TGTGCCAGCAGCTCGACAGGGTTTACCTCTGGGGCCAACGTCCTGACTTTC.

This clonotype was seen ten or more times. V usage is TRBV28 and J usage is TRBJ2-3; D unresolved. Trimming took off 1 base at V and 0 bases at J, with 8 bases between the two ends. Germline V gene sequence: CDR1 MDHEN, CDR2 SYDVKM. This CDR3 region has 15 residues. The CDR3 here is CASSLLAVSTDTQYF. The CDR3 nucleotides are TGTGCCAGCAGTTTATTAGCAGTCAGCACAGATACGCAGTATTTT.

Only a few counts were recorded for this clonotype. The chain has TRBV3-1 and TRBJ2-7, with 9 bases aligning to TRBD2. The CDR3 extends over 15 amino acids. The germline V gene has CDR1 LGHDT and CDR2 YNNKEL (reference sequence). Trimming removed 3 bases from V and 2 bases from J; junction bases left unmatched: 5. The CDR3 reads CASSHRLAVTYEQYF. CDR3 bases: TGTGCCAGCAGCCACCGACTAGCGGTCACCTACGAGCAGTACTTC.

This clonotype was counted only a few times. This chain uses TRBV30 with TRBJ2-5; 8 nucleotides match TRBD2. Losses at the gene ends were 4 bases for V and 5 bases for J; bases not matched to a gene: 9. The CDR3 is 14 residues long. Germline V gene sequence: CDR1 GTSNPN, CDR2 SVGIG (reference sequence). CDR3 coding DNA: TGTGCCTGGAACCAAAATCGGGGGGGTGAGACCCAGTACTTC. Translation: CAWNQNRGGETQYF.

The rearrangement joins TRBV20-1 to TRBJ2-7; 13 nucleotides match TRBD2. In germline, CDR1 is DFQATT, CDR2 SNEGSKA (reference sequence). CDR3 length: 14 residues. The ends lost 7 bases at V and 5 bases at J; junction bases unmatched: 8. The DNA of the CDR3 is TGCAGTGTTGGACTAGCGGGGGCGACCCACGAGCAGTACTTC. This codes for CSVGLAGATHEQYF.

The rearrangement links TRBV9 to TRBJ2-1; TRBD1 might be the D (6 bases). Germline-derived CDR1 and CDR2 are SGDLS and YYNGEE. CDR3 length: 12 amino acids. The V end lost 3 bases, the J end lost 7 bases, and 8 bases lay between the germline ends. DNA of the CDR3: TGTGCCAGCAGCGGAAGGGGGAATGAGCAGTTCTTC. Protein product: CASSGRGNEQFF.

The V call is TRBV5-7, the J call TRBJ1-1; D not resolved. TRBV5-7 is an ORF, and what it does is uncertain. Trimming cost V 4 bases and J 2 bases, with 12 bases left between them. CDR3 length equals 14 residues. This chain's CDR3 is CASSHITVNTEAFF. The CDR3 coding sequence is TGTGCCAGCAGCCATATCACAGTTAACACTGAAGCTTTCTTT.

The V and J genes are TRBV21-1 and TRBJ1-5; TRBD1, the D gene given by the table, was not confirmed from the DNA. TRBV21-1 has pseudogene status. The CDR3 has 16 amino acids. In DNA, the CDR3 is TGTGCCAGCAGCAAAGTGGACAGGGAATCATGCCAGCCCCAGCATTTT. Residues: CASSKVDRESCQPQHF.

V gene TRBV5-6 combines with J gene TRBJ1-1; D may be TRBD1 (6 bases). Germline-derived CDR1 and CDR2 are SGHDT and YYEEEE. The CDR3 has 14 residues. Trimming stripped 4 bases from V and 4 bases from J, with 14 bases between. In DNA form, the CDR3 reads TGTGCCAGCAGCCGGGGTCGAGGGGGCACTGAAGCTTTCTTT. It yields the protein CASSRGRGGTEAFF.

In this sample, this clonotype turned up a few times. V and J are TRBV9 and TRBJ2-1; TRBD1 might be the D (6 bases). The CDR3 has 18 residues. The germline gives CDR1 SGDLS, CDR2 YYNGEE. Trimming took off 4 bases at V and 0 bases at J, with 20 bases between the two ends. The CDR3 coding sequence is TGTGCCAGCAGCCGCCGAGGGACAATTATGAGCTCCTACAATGAGCAGTTCTTC. Amino acid sequence: CASSRRGTIMSSYNEQFF. Full variable domain (missing parts from reference TRBV9 and TRBJ2-1): DSGVTQTPKHLITATGQRVTLRCSPRSGDLSVYWYQQSLDQGLQFLIQYYNGEERAKGNILERFSAQQFPDLHSELNLSSLELGDSALYFCASSRRGTIMSSYNEQFFGPGTRLTVL.